These T cell receptor beta chains were read from a single sample in a study of identical twins. TCRdb re-called the 5' RACE reads with MiXCR, one entry per CDR3 protein. The data show about 1.7 million distinct CDR3 sequences, about 32% seen once. The specimen sequenced was cord blood. These receptor sequences come from a newborn girl in good health. CDR3s include the opening cysteine and the closing phenylalanine or tryptophan. D genes are given only for firm matches. Size tells how often a clone was seen (once, few, many) or the class of an expanded clone, and some rows leave it out.

J | V | D | size | CDR3 | DNA
TRBJ2-6 | TRBV28 | TRBD1 | few | CASSSWGQGISGANVLTF | TGTGCCAGCAGTTCATGGGGACAGGGGATCTCTGGGGCCAACGTCCTGACTTTC
TRBJ1-4 | TRBV28 | TRBD1 | once | CASSPRTGKSEKLFF | TGTGCCAGCAGCCCCAGGACAGGGAAGTCTGAAAAACTGTTTTTT
TRBJ2-7 | TRBV7-6 | . | few | CASSLVPPPPTAYEQYF | TGTGCCAGCAGCTTAGTTCCCCCGCCCCCGACTGCGTACGAGCAGTACTTC
TRBJ2-1 | TRBV4-1 | TRBD2 | . | CASSQEGREWYNEQFF | TGCGCCAGCAGCCAAGAAGGGCGGGAGTGGTACAATGAGCAGTTCTTC
TRBJ1-2 | TRBV20-1 | . | few | CSARLAVYGYTF | TGCAGTGCTAGACTCGCGGTTTATGGCTACACCTTC
TRBJ2-4 | TRBV12-3/TRBV12-4 | . | . | CASSSDREGQEPQYF | TGTGCCAGCAGTTCGGACAGGGAGGGACAAGAGCCCCAGTACTTC
TRBJ1-1 | TRBV7-9 | TRBD1 | few | CASSLGGTGSTEAFF | TGTGCCAGCAGCTTAGGGGGGACAGGGAGCACTGAAGCTTTCTTT
TRBJ1-2 | TRBV5-1 | TRBD1 | . | CASSSGTGSGASGYTF | TGCGCCAGCAGCTCCGGGACAGGGTCGGGGGCCTCTGGCTACACCTTC
TRBJ2-6 | TRBV11-1 | . | . | CASSRQESGANVLTF | TGTGCCAGCAGCCGACAGGAATCTGGGGCCAACGTCCTGACTTTC
TRBJ2-1 | TRBV5-1 | . | . | CASSLALAHEQFF | TGCGCCAGCAGCTTGGCACTAGCCCATGAGCAGTTCTTC
TRBJ1-2 | TRBV2 | . | few | CASSEWGTGYTF | TGTGCCAGCAGTGAATGGGGGACAGGCTACACCTTC
TRBJ2-7 | TRBV7-2 | . | . | CASSRHLLSYEQYF | TGTGCCAGCAGCCGACATCTCCTCTCCTACGAGCAGTACTTC
TRBJ2-1 | TRBV6-6 | TRBD2 | . | CASSGRVAGDPEQFF | TGTGCCAGCAGTGGGAGGGTAGCGGGAGACCCTGAGCAGTTCTTC
TRBJ2-6 | TRBV4-1 | . | . | CASSHDLRSGANVLTF | TGCGCCAGCAGCCACGACCTTCGCTCTGGGGCCAACGTCCTGACTTTC
TRBJ2-5 | TRBV29-1 | . | . | CSGGHPQETQYF | TGCAGCGGCGGACACCCTCAAGAGACCCAGTACTTC
TRBJ2-2 | TRBV10-3 | TRBD2 | few | CAINPAGLPGELFF | TGTGCCATCAACCCAGCGGGGTTGCCCGGGGAGCTGTTTTTT
TRBJ1-4 | TRBV4-1 | . | . | CASSQGYGFYEKLFF | TGCGCCAGCAGCCAAGGCTACGGGTTCTATGAAAAACTGTTTTTT
TRBJ1-2 | TRBV10-3 | . | many | CAMGRTVWDYTF | TGTGCCATGGGAAGGACAGTCTGGGACTACACCTTC
TRBJ2-5 | TRBV29-1 | TRBD1 | few | CSVEDRDREWETQYF | TGCAGCGTTGAAGATCGGGACAGGGAGTGGGAGACCCAGTACTTC
TRBJ2-4 | TRBV20-1 | TRBD2 | . | CSARDSGMAKNIQYF | TGCAGTGCTAGGGATAGCGGGATGGCCAAAAACATTCAGTACTTC
TRBJ1-1 | TRBV20-1 | TRBD1 | . | CSARGSGQGVAEAFF | TGCAGTGCTAGAGGGTCGGGACAGGGAGTTGCTGAAGCTTTCTTT
TRBJ2-5 | TRBV13 | TRBD2 | once | CASSRPYLLGGENEQYF | TGTGCCAGCTCTCGACCGTATCTTCTGGGGGGGGAAAATGAGCAGTACTTC